This note documents a single T cell receptor (beta chain) sequence. Germline CDR1 reads SGHRS; CDR2 reads YFSETQ. This CDR3 region has 16 residues. The ends lost 0 bases at V and 2 bases at J; junction bases unmatched: 5. These data are taken from a study of blood T cell repertoires in COVID-19. Background on the study: Material from acute and convalescent COVID-19 was sourced from the United States, Italy and Spain.

Some clones are missing from TCRdb's copy, which holds only in-frame ones; the method was immunoSEQ multiplex PCR. The table includes some 90,000 clones, approximately 89% detected once. The TCR comes from a man aged 45-65 years with acute or convalescent COVID-19. Material: peripheral blood. J is TRBJ2-3 and V is TRBV5-1, with 8 bases aligning to TRBD1. CDR3 sequence: CASSLVSGGPTDTQYF. DNA for the CDR3: TGCGCCAGCAGCTTGGTATCAGGGGGCCCCACAGATACGCAGTATTTT.